The 4 T cell receptor beta chains given below trace back to one sample, sequenced in a study of blood T cell repertoires in COVID-19. Produced via immunoSEQ multiplex PCR; TCRdb's table is partial and in-frame only. The sample holds roughly 180,000 clones; roughly 90% are singletons and the top ten take about 2.3%. Sequenced input: PBMCs or T cells enriched from blood (not recorded which). The receptor source for this set is a woman in her 30s who had recovered from COVID-19.

The rearrangement joins TRBV9 to TRBJ2-3, with a tentative D call TRBD2 (6 bases). The germline gives CDR1 SGDLS, CDR2 YYNGEE. Trimming shortened V by 3 bases and J by 0 bases, and 17 bases separated the two germline ends. This CDR3 has 17 amino acids. CDR3 region: CASSASGSRGSTDTQYF. As DNA, the CDR3 is TGTGCCAGCAGCGCCAGCGGGTCAAGGGGAAGCACAGATACGCAGTATTTT.

V gene TRBV2 combines with J gene TRBJ2-7; 8 nucleotides match TRBD2. CDR1 is SNHLY, CDR2 FYNNEI, per germline. CDR3 length: 16 residues. After removal of 7 bases from V and 9 bases from J, the junction contained 20 bases not matched to a gene. CDR3 nucleotide sequence: TGTGCCAGCATCCAGGATGACAAACGGGGGACTAGGGGGCAGTACTTC. Protein: CASIQDDKRGTRGQYF.

This chain connects TRBV18 to TRBJ2-7, with TRBD1 identical over 8 bases. The CDR3 length is 16 residues. V trimming: 1 base; J trimming: 5 bases; junction bases outside the gene matches: 10. The V gene's germline CDR1 is KGHSH and CDR2 LQKENI. For the CDR3, the DNA is TGTGCCAGCTCACCACGTTCCCCCGGACAGGGTAACGAGCAGTACTTC. Its translation is CASSPRSPGQGNEQYF.

This chain uses TRBV6-5 with TRBJ2-7, with 8 nucleotides matching TRBD1. The J segment lost 11 bases and the V segment lost 5 bases, leaving 8 bases of the junction unmatched. CDR1 MNHEY and CDR2 SVGAGI come from the germline V gene. The CDR3 runs to 12 residues. In DNA form, the CDR3 reads TGTGCCAGCAGTACGACAGGGGACAACAAGTACTTC. It codes for CASSTTGDNKYF.